Presented here are 21 T cell receptor beta chains from one specimen sequenced in a study of shared clonotypes between healthy human individuals. The repertoire was sequenced with immunoSEQ multiplex PCR; TCRdb's copy has only in-frame clones and lacks some. The data contain about 490,000 clones, over 60% of them singletons. Sequencing was carried out using PBMCs. The receptors come from a woman between 40 and 50 years old in good health. Some clones in this sample may be carry-over from other donors' samples.

Only a few counts were recorded for this clone. This chain links TRBV29-1 with TRBJ1-5; D unresolved. Looked up from germline, CDR1 is SQVTM and CDR2 is ANQGSEA. Trimming took off 6 bases at V and 2 bases at J, with 8 bases between the two ends. The CDR3 length is 12 residues. The CDR3 is CSVSDGNQPQHF. As DNA, the CDR3 is TGCAGCGTGAGTGACGGCAATCAGCCCCAGCATTTT.

The chain has TRBV29-1 and TRBJ1-1; 9 bases fit TRBD1. V shed 7 bases and J 0 bases; nucleotides not matched to a gene: 21. Per the germline V gene, CDR1 is SQVTM and CDR2 is ANQGSEA. CDR3 length equals 19 residues. The CDR3: CSAGRGTGQGKYMNTEAFF. CDR3 bases: TGCAGCGCCGGGCGCGGGACGGGACAGGGTAAATACATGAACACTGAAGCTTTCTTT.

This clone turned up a few times. V usage is TRBV2 and J usage is TRBJ2-1, with D unresolved. CDR3 length: 16 amino acids. Germline lookup yields CDR1 SNHLY and CDR2 FYNNEI. Trimming stripped 7 bases from V and 0 bases from J, with 16 bases between. The CDR3 DNA reads as TGTGCCAGCAATGGCGGTGAGATGAGCTCCTACAATGAGCAGTTCTTC. This codes for CASNGGEMSSYNEQFF.

On this clone: This sequence may be a read error, since a much larger clone differs from it by one base. The sample contains more than one DNA sequence encoding this CDR3. The V call is TRBV28, the J call TRBJ1-5; the D is unclear. The length of the CDR3 is 13 residues. Germline CDR1 and CDR2: MDHEN and SYDVKM. V lost 5 bases, J lost 1 base, and 6 bases lay in between. The DNA of the CDR3 is TGTGCCAGCAGTACGGGGAGCAATCAGCCCCAGCATTTT. Encoded protein: CASSTGSNQPQHF.

The CDR3 sequence is CASSPASWNTDTQYF. In DNA, the CDR3 is TGTGCCAGCAGCCCCGCGTCGTGGAACACAGATACGCAGTATTTT. The chain has TRBV27 and TRBJ2-3, with D uncertain. The CDR3 consists of 15 residues. Per germline, CDR1 MNHEY and CDR2 SMNVEV (reference sequence). V was pared by 6 bases and J by 2 bases, with 15 bases between.

This chain uses TRBV5-1 with TRBJ2-1, with 7 nucleotides matching TRBD2. The CDR3 contains 15 residues. Germline-derived CDR1 and CDR2 are SGHRS and YFSETQ. Trimming took 7 bases from V and 7 from J; bases not matched to a gene: 14. The CDR3 protein is CASSYDAGVLNEQFF. Written as DNA, the CDR3 is TGCGCCAGCTCCTACGATGCGGGAGTATTGAATGAGCAGTTCTTC. The whole variable domain, remainder taken from reference TRBV5-1 and TRBJ2-1, is KAGVTQTPRYLIKTRGQQVTLSCSPISGHRSVSWYQQTPGQGLQFLFEYFSETQRNKGNFPGRFSGRQFSNSRSEMNVSTLELGDSALYLCASSYDAGVLNEQFFGPGTRLTVL.

This rearrangement joins TRBV6-1 to TRBJ2-1; 8 bases fit TRBD2. The CDR3 covers 14 residues. Trimming removed 8 bases from V and 9 bases from J; junction bases left unmatched: 12. Germline lookup yields CDR1 MNHNS and CDR2 SASEGT. The CDR3 DNA follows: TGTGCCAGCCCGACTAAGCGGGAGAGTGGTGAGCAGTTCTTC. Its protein product is CASPTKRESGEQFF.

This clone was observed once. The chain couples TRBV28 to TRBJ1-5; 8 nucleotides agree with TRBD1. Germline assignment: CDR1 MDHEN and CDR2 SYDVKM. The CDR3 is made up of 13 amino acids. Trimming removed 10 bases from V and 4 bases from J; junction bases left unmatched: 6. As DNA, the CDR3 is TGTGCCACCGCAGGGGGCGGAAATCAGCCCCAGCATTTT. This gives the protein CATAGGGNQPQHF.

This clone came up a few times. This chain joins TRBV18 and TRBJ2-1, with D possibly matching TRBD2 (6 bases). Trimming shortened V by 0 bases and J by 6 bases, and 9 bases separated the two germline ends. Looked up from germline, CDR1 is KGHSH and CDR2 is LQKENI. The CDR3 loop spans 14 amino acids. The CDR3 nucleotides read TGTGCCAGCTCACCACCCATGGGGGGCAATGAGCAGTTCTTC. Translating gives CASSPPMGGNEQFF.

This clone was seen only once. The chain combines TRBV4-3 with TRBJ2-7; D perhaps matches TRBD1 (5 bases). Germline V gene data show CDR1 as LGHNA and CDR2 as YSLEER. The CDR3 is 12 residues long. Trimming took 0 bases from V and 7 from J, leaving 7 bases between them. The CDR3 spells CASSQEGREQYF. CDR3 in DNA: TGCGCCAGCAGCCAAGAGGGGCGGGAGCAGTACTTC.

Of note for this clone: One base separates it from a far larger clone, so it is likely a read error. The same CDR3 also results from other DNA sequences found in this sample. CDR3 amino acids: CASSFGLSPYEQYF. CDR3 in DNA: TGCGCCAGCAGCTTCGGACTGAGTCCCTACGAGCAGTACTTC. The chain joins TRBV7-9 to TRBJ2-7; the D gene is possibly TRBD2 (5 bases). Germline V CDR1 and CDR2: SEHNR, FQNEAQ (reference sequence). The CDR3 is 14 amino acids.

The J gene is TRBJ2-2, the V gene TRBV5-1; maybe TRBD1 (6 bases). This CDR3 comprises 14 residues. With 3 bases removed from V and 6 bases from J, the gap between germline ends came to 12 bases. Per the germline V gene, CDR1 is SGHRS and CDR2 is YFSETQ. CDR3 nucleotides: TGCGCCAGCAGCTCTTCGCAGGGGTCCGGGGAGCTGTTTTTT. It specifies CASSSSQGSGELFF.

The V gene is TRBV29-1, the J gene TRBJ2-1; no clear D gene. With 4 bases removed from V and 7 bases from J, the gap between germline ends came to 11 bases. The CDR3 length is 12 residues. The germline V gene has CDR1 SQVTM and CDR2 ANQGSEA. This CDR3 reads CSVVSSRNEQFF. CDR3 DNA: TGCAGCGTTGTGAGTAGCAGGAATGAGCAGTTCTTC.

V usage is TRBV9 and J usage is TRBJ2-5; weak D call: TRBD2 (6 bases). CDR3 length: 17 residues. Germline CDR1 and CDR2: SGDLS and YYNGEE. Trimming stripped 0 bases from V and 0 bases from J, with 15 bases between. The CDR3 loop reads CASSVGIGGGYQETQYF. As DNA, the CDR3 is TGTGCCAGCAGCGTAGGGATTGGTGGGGGGTACCAAGAGACCCAGTACTTC.

V gene TRBV25-1 combines with J gene TRBJ2-1, with D possibly being TRBD1 (6 bases). The CDR3 sequence is 11 residues long. From germline, CDR1 is MGHDK and CDR2 SYGVNS. Trimming took 5 bases from V and 7 from J, leaving 6 bases between them. Here the CDR3 DNA reads TGTGCCAGCAGTAGGGGGAATGAGCAGTTCTTC. Translated: CASSRGNEQFF.

In regard to this clone: In the same sample, other DNA sequences code for this CDR3. The genes are TRBV19 and TRBJ1-1; tentative D call: TRBD1 (6 bases). Germline V gene lookup returns CDR1 LNHDA and CDR2 SQIVND (reference sequence). The CDR3 consists of 13 residues. V lost 1 base and J 4 bases, leaving 7 bases between the germline ends. The CDR3 sequence is CASSIGGATEAFF. CDR3 in DNA: TGTGCCAGTAGTATAGGGGGGGCCACTGAAGCTTTCTTT.

The chain couples TRBV4-1 to TRBJ2-3, with 9 bases lining up with TRBD1. Unmatched junction bases numbered 1, after V lost 1 base and J lost 2 bases. Germline values: CDR1 MGHRA, CDR2 YSYEKL. This CDR3 spans 15 amino acids. CDR3: CASSQGQGVTDTQYF. CDR3 bases: TGCGCCAGCAGCCAAGGACAGGGGGTCACAGATACGCAGTATTTT.

The V and J genes are TRBV13 and TRBJ2-7; 9 bases are shared with TRBD1. Per germline, CDR1 PRHDT and CDR2 FYEKMQ (reference sequence). V lost 5 bases to trimming and J lost 6 bases; unmatched junction nucleotides: 5. There are 13 residues in the CDR3. This CDR3 is CASSLTGGGEQYF. CDR3 DNA: TGTGCCAGCAGCCTAACAGGGGGCGGCGAGCAGTACTTC.

This chain links TRBV19 with TRBJ2-1; 11 positions agree with TRBD2. The CDR3 runs 15 residues. V shed 4 bases, J shed 9 bases, and the junction held 8 bases outside the gene matches. Per the germline V gene, CDR1 is LNHDA and CDR2 is SQIVND (reference sequence). CDR3 bases: TGTGCCAGTAGTACAACTAGCGGGAGTTCGTCTGAGCAGTTCTTC. This gives the protein CASSTTSGSSSEQFF.

The chain recombines TRBV23-1 with TRBJ2-7; weak D call: TRBD1 (6 bases). TRBV23-1 is recorded as an ORF, its role being uncertain. The CDR3 consists of 16 residues. Trimming stripped 0 bases from V and 1 base from J, with 13 bases between. The CDR3 loop reads CASSQSTGRTSYEQYF. The CDR3 DNA follows: TGCGCCAGCAGTCAATCGACAGGCCGGACTTCCTACGAGCAGTACTTC.

This chain connects TRBV27 to TRBJ1-1; 7 bases agree with TRBD1. The CDR3 contains 15 residues. V lost 4 bases to trimming and J lost 4 bases; unmatched junction nucleotides: 9. Germline lookup yields CDR1 MNHEY and CDR2 SMNVEV (reference sequence). CDR3 loop: CASSSLPTGSTEAFF. CDR3 DNA sequence: TGTGCCAGCAGTTCCCTCCCGACAGGGAGCACTGAAGCTTTCTTT.